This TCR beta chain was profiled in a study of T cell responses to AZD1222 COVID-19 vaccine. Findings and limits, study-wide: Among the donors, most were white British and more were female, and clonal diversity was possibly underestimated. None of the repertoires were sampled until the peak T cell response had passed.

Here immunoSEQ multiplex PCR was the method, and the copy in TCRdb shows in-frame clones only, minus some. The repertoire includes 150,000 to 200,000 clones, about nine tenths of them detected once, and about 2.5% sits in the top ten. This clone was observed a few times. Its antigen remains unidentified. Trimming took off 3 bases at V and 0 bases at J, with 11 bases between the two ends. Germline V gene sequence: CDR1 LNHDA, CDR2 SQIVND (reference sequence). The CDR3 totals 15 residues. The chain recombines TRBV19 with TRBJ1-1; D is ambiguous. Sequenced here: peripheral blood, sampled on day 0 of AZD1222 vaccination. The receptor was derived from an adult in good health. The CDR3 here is CASSMDRLMNTEAFF. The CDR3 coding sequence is TGTGCCAGTAGTATGGATAGACTTATGAACACTGAAGCTTTCTTT.